These 6 T cell receptor beta chains were all obtained from the same sample, sequenced in a study of blood T cell repertoires in COVID-19. Profiled with immunoSEQ multiplex PCR; TCRdb holds only in-frame clones, not every one. Of under 250,000 clones listed, roughly 80% are singletons. The sequenced sample was peripheral blood. Source of these receptors: a woman in her 30s who had recovered from COVID-19.

V and J are TRBV30 and TRBJ2-5; 12 nucleotides agree with TRBD1. Unmatched junction bases numbered 7, after V lost 4 bases and J lost 4 bases. Germline lookup yields CDR1 GTSNPN and CDR2 SVGIG (reference sequence). There are 15 residues in the CDR3. CDR3 nucleotide sequence: TGTGCCTGGACTACCGGGACAGGGGGCGCAGAGACCCAGTACTTC. Amino acid sequence: CAWTTGTGGAETQYF.

This clone was seen once. The rearrangement uses TRBV5-5 and TRBJ2-3; D uncertain. Trimming took off 1 base at V and 4 bases at J, with 4 bases between the two ends. Per germline, CDR1 SGHKS and CDR2 YYEKEE (reference sequence). The CDR3 runs to 12 residues. DNA of the CDR3: TGTGCCAGCAGCTTGTTAGCAGATACGCAGTATTTT. Protein sequence: CASSLLADTQYF. Based on the CDR3 plus reference TRBV5-5 and TRBJ2-3, the full variable domain is DAGVTQSPTHLIKTRGQQVTLRCSPISGHKSVSWYQQVLGQGPQFIFQYYEKEERGRGNFPDRFSARQFPNYSSELNVNALLLGDSALYLCASSLLADTQYFGPGTRLTVL.

The chain has TRBV27 and TRBJ2-7; D possibly corresponds to TRBD1 (6 bases). The V and J ends lost 5 bases and 0 bases respectively, with 17 bases between them. CDR1 is MNHEY and CDR2 is SMNVEV in the germline V gene (reference sequence). The CDR3 consists of 16 residues. CDR3 protein: CASSPRTVLSSYEQYF. The DNA for the CDR3 is TGTGCCAGCAGTCCTCGGACAGTCCTAAGCTCCTACGAGCAGTACTTC.

CDR3 residues: CASSEDRGGEQYF. In DNA, the CDR3 is TGTGCCAGCAGTGAAGACAGGGGAGGCGAGCAGTACTTC. The chain couples TRBV6-1 to TRBJ2-7; possible D gene TRBD1, 7 bases. Germline CDR1 reads MNHNS; CDR2 reads SASEGT. The CDR3 is made up of 13 amino acids. Trimming took off 1 base at V and 6 bases at J, with 10 bases between the two ends.

The DNA for the CDR3 is TGTGCCAGCAGTGGGACTAGCGACTACAATGAGCAGTTCTTC. Translation gives CASSGTSDYNEQFF. The rearrangement joins TRBV2 to TRBJ2-1; 9 bases are a match to TRBD2. With V trimmed by 4 bases and J by 3 bases, 1 base remained unmatched. Germline V CDR1 and CDR2: SNHLY, FYNNEI. The CDR3 runs 14 residues.

V usage is TRBV6-5 and J usage is TRBJ2-5; D is perhaps TRBD1 (6 bases). Germline V CDR1 and CDR2: MNHEY, SVGAGI. Trimming removed 3 bases at V and 5 bases at J, with 13 bases between. This CDR3 region has 14 residues. In nucleotides, the CDR3 is TGTGCCAGCAGTTATGACAGGAAGGTGGAGACCCAGTACTTC. It yields the protein CASSYDRKVETQYF.